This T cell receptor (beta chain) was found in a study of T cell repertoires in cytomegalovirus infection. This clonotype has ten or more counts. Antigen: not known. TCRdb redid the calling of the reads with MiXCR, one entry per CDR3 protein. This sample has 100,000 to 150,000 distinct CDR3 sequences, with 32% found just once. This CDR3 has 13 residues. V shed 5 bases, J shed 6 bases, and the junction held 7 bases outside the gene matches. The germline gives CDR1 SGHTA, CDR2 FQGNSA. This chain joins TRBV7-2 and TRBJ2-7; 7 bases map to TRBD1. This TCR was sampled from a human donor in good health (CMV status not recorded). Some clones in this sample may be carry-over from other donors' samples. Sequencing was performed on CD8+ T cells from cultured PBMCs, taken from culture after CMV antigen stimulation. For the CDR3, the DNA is TGTGCCAGCAGCAAGACAGGGAATGGCGAGCAGTACTTC. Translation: CASSKTGNGEQYF.